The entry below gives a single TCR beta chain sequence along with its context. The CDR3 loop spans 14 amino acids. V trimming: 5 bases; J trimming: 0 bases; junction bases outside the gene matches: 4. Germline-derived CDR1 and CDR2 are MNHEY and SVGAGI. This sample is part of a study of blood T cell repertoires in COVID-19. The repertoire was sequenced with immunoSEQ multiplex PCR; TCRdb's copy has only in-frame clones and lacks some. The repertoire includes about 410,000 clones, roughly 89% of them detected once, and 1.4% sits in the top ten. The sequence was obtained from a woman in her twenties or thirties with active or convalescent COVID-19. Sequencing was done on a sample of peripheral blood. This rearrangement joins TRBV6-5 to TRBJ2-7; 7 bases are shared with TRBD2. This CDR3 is CASSLAASSYEQYF. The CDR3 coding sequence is TGTGCCAGCAGTCTAGCGGCCAGCTCCTACGAGCAGTACTTC.